The following is a T cell receptor (beta chain) sequence with its context. Authors' analysis steps: Reference gene primer amplification yielded estimated nucleated cell counts. The assay was immunoSEQ multiplex PCR, and TCRdb's table has in-frame clones only and misses some. The D gene and trimming were derived from the DNA, and the V and J assignments and clone size from that table. Of about 430,000 clones listed, more than 80% are singletons. The source of the sample is a study of blood T cell repertoires in COVID-19. Study context: Samples of COVID-19 (acute and convalescent) were obtained from the United States, Italy and Spain.

In assigning cohorts, the study relied on participant-reported clinical history. What the recovered Cohort 3 donors had was two negative PCRs, clearance, or symptom resolution. The CDR3 is 14 residues long. Germline CDR1 reads SGHKS; CDR2 reads YYEKEE (reference sequence). V gave up 0 bases and J gave up 6 bases; unmatched junction bases: 3. Specimen: PBMCs or T cells enriched from blood (not recorded which). The V gene is TRBV5-5, the J gene TRBJ2-7; TRBD2 aligns across 10 bases. This receptor was obtained from a man aged 30 to 39 who had recovered from COVID-19. This chain's CDR3 is CASSLGAGGREQYF. The CDR3, as DNA: TGTGCCAGCAGCTTGGGAGCGGGAGGGCGCGAGCAGTACTTC.